This record looks at one TCR beta chain sequence and its context. The entry originates in a study of blood T cell repertoires in COVID-19. Study-wide background: Nucleic acid was either cDNA or gDNA, and it came from T cells, B-cell-depleted T cells, or PBMCs.

Trimming cost V 1 base and J 3 bases, with 10 bases left between them. Germline CDR1 SGDLS, CDR2 YYNGEE. This CDR3 contains 14 residues. Per the original methods: Cell counts per sample came from amplifying reference gene primers. Method: immunoSEQ multiplex PCR; TCRdb's copy keeps in-frame clones and lacks some. V and J calls and clone size are as listed in that table; D and trimming were resolved from the DNA. The sample records about 89,000 clones, 81% being singletons. The sequencing sample was made of peripheral blood. The receptor comes from a woman at least 80 years old with acute or convalescent COVID-19. The genes are TRBV9 and TRBJ2-5; a weak D match, TRBD1 (6 bases). CDR3 sequence (DNA): TGTGCCAGCAGCGTAAGGGGGTTTAAAGAGACCCAGTACTTC. This codes for CASSVRGFKETQYF.